What follows describes a single TCR beta chain. The sample originates from a study of blood T cell repertoires in COVID-19. Study details: The United States, Italy and Spain provided the acute and convalescent COVID-19 samples. Sources were T cells, B-cell-depleted T cells, or PBMCs; the material itself was cDNA or gDNA.

How the authors handled the data: Counts of nucleated cells, estimated from reference gene primer amplification, were obtained. The method was immunoSEQ multiplex PCR; TCRdb's version includes in-frame clones alone and lacks a portion of them. The DNA was the basis for D and trimming; V, J and clone size are from that table. The sample lists about 98,000 clones, about 90% occurring once. The V segment lost 4 bases and the J segment 9 bases; nucleotides outside the gene matches: 8. CDR1 and CDR2 (germline): SGDLS, YYNGEE. This CDR3 is built from 14 residues. This TCR derives from a man aged 70-80 years with acute or convalescent COVID-19. The rearrangement joins TRBV9 to TRBJ1-5, with 9 positions matching TRBD1. Sequenced input: peripheral blood. The CDR3: CASSPGTGMLPQHF. CDR3 in DNA: TGTGCCAGCAGCCCCGGGACAGGGATGCTGCCCCAGCATTTT.